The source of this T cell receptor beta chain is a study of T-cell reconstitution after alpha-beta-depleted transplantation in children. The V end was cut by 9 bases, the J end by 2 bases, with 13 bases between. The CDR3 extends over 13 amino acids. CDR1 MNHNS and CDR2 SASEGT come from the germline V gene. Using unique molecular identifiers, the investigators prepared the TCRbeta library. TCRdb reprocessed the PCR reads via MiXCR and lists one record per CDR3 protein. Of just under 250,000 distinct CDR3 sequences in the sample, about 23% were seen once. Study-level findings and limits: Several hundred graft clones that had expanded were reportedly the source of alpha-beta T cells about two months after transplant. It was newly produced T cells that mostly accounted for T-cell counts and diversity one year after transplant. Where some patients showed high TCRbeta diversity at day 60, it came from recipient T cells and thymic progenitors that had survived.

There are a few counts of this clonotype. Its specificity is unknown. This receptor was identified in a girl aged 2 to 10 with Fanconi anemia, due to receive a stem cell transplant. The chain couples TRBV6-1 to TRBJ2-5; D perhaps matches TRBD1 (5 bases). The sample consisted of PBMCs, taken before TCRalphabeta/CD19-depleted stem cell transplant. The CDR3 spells CASRRTSQETQYF. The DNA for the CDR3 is TGTGCCAGTCGCAGGACATCTCAAGAGACCCAGTACTTC.